The sequence of this T cell receptor beta chain was determined in a study of vaccination and CD4 T cells after COVID-19. Study-wide context: Each convalescent patient was PCR positive for SARS-CoV-2 on nasal swab; nine cases were mild and one severe. Overall study results and limits: Spike mono-reactive status applied to 304 of 307 vaccine-specific clones in convalescent patients.

TCRdb re-called the PCR reads with MiXCR, one entry per CDR3 protein. The sample lists about 20,000 distinct CDR3 sequences, approximately 60% occurring once. Of note for this clonotype: Its antigen is unknown.

The receptor comes from a human donor who had recovered from COVID-19. The sample consisted of CD4+ T cells from blood, taken after SARS-CoV-2 vaccination.

CDR3 nucleotide sequence: TGCAGCGTTTGGACAGTATCCTATGGCTACACCTTC. This gives the protein CSVWTVSYGYTF. The chain uses TRBV29-1 and TRBJ1-2; possibly TRBD1 for D (6 bases). Germline CDR1 and CDR2: SQVTM and ANQGSEA. The CDR3 has 12 residues. Trimming pared 5 bases from V and 4 bases from J, leaving 11 bases between.